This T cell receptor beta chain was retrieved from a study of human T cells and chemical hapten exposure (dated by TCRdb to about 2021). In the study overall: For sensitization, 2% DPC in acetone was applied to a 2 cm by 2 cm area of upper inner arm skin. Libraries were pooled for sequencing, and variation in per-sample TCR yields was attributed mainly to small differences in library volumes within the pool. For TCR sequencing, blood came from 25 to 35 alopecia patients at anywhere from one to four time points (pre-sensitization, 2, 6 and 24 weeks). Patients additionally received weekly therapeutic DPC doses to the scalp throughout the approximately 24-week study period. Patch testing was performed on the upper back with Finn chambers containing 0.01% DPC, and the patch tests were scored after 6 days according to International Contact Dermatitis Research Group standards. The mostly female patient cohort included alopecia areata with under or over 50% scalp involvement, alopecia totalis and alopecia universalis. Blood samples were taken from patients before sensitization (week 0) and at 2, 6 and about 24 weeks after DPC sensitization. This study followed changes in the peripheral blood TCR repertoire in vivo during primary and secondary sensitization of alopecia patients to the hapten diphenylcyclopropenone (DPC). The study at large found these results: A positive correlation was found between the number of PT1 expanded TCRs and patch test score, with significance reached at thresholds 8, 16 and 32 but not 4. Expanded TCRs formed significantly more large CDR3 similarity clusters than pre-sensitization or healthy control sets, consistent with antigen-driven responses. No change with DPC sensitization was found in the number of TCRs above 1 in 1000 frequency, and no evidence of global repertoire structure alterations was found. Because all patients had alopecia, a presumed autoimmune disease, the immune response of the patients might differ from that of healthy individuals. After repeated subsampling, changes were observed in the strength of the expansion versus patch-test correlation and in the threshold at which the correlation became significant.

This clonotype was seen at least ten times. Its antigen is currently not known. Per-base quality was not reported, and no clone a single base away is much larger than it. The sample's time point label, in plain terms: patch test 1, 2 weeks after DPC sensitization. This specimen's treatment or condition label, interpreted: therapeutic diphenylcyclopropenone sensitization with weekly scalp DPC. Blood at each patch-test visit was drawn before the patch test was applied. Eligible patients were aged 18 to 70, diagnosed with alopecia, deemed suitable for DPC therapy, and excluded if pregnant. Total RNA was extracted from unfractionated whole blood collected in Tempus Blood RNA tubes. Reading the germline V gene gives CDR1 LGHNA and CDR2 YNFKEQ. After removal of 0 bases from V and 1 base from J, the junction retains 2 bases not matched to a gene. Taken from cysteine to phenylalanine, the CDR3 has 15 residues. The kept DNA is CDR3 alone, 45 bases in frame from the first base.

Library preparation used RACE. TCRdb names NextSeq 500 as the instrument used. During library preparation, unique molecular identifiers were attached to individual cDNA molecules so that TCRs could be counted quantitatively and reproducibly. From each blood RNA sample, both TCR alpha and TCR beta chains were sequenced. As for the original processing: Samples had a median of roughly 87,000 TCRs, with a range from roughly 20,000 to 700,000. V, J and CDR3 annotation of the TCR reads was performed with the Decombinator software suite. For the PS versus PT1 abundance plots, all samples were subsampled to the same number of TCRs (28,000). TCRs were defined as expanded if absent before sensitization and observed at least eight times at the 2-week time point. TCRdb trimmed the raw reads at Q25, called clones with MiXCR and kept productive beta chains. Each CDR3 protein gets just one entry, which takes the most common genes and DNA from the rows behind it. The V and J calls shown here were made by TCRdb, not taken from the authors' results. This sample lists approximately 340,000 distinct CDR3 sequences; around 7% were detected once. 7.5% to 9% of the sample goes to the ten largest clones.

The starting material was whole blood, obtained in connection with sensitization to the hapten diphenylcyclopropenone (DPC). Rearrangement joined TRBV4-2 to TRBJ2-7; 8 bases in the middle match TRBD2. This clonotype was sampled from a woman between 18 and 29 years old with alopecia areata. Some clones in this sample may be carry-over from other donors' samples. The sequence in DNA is TGTGCCAGCAGCCAAGAGAGCGGGGGTTCCTACGAGCAGTACTTC. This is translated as CASSQESGGSYEQYF.